The clone carrying this T cell receptor (beta chain) was observed a few times. Its antigen remains unidentified. Total RNA was isolated from each sample in quantities of at least 6 micrograms. The data stem from a study of blood T cells in healthy people across ages. Findings of the study overall: Investigators viewed diversity estimates from one million T cells as underestimates, the study reported. Expanded clonotype changes were possibly confounded by unknown donor CMV status.

A sample-barcoded 5' primer and a J-beta primer mix were used in a second PCR of roughly 7 to 11 cycles. TCRdb re-called the 5' RACE reads with MiXCR, one entry per CDR3 protein. The sample yields some 900,000 distinct CDR3 sequences, about 44% seen once. The sample comprised blood. The origin of this receptor is a man under 40 in good health.

CDR3 nucleotide sequence: TGCAGTGCTCTCGGACTAGCGGGGGGCGAATATGAGCAGTTCTTC. Its protein is CSALGLAGGEYEQFF. The rearrangement links TRBV20-1 to TRBJ2-1; TRBD2 matches at 14 bases. Germline CDR1 reads DFQATT; CDR2 reads SNEGSKA (reference sequence). The CDR3 has 15 amino acids. Germline trimming cut 5 bases from V and 8 bases from J; bases unmatched to any gene: 8.